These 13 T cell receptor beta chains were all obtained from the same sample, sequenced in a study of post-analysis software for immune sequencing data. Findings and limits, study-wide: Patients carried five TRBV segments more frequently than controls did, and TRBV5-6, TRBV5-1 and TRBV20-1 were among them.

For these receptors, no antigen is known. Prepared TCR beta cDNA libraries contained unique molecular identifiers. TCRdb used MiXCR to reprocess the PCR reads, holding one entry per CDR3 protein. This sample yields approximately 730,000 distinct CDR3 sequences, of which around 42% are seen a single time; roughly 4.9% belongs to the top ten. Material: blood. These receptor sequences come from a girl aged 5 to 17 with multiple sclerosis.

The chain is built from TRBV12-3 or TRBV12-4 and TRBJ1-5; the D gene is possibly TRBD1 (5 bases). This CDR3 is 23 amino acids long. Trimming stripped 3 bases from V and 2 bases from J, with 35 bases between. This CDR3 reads CASSFRAGREAPWEILGNQPQHF. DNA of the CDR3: TGTGCCAGCAGTTTTCGTGCGGGCAGGGAGGCTCCCTGGGAGATCCTGGGCAATCAGCCCCAGCATTTT.

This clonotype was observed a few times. DNA of the CDR3: TGTGCCAGCAGCTTAGATCAGGGAGGGCCTCAGTTCTTC. Residues: CASSLDQGGPQFF. V is TRBV7-3 and J is TRBJ2-1; TRBD2 agrees at 7 bases. After removal of 2 bases from V and 13 bases from J, the junction contained 8 bases not matched to a gene. Germline-derived CDR1 and CDR2 are SGHTA and FQGTGA. This CDR3 is built from 13 residues.

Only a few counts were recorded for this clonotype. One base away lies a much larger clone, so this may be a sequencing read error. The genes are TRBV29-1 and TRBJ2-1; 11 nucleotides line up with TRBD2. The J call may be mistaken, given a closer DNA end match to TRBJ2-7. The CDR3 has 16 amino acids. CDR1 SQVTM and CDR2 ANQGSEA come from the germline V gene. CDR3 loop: CSVTSGSLYSYNEQYF. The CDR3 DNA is TGCAGCGTTACTAGCGGGAGCCTCTACTCCTACAATGAGCAGTACTTC.

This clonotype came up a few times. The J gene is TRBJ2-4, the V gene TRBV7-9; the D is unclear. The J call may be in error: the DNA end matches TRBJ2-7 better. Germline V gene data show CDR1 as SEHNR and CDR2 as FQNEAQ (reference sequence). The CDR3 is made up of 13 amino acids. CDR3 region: CASSLAGVDEQYF. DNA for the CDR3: TGTGCCAGCAGCTTAGCTGGGGTGGACGAGCAGTACTTC.

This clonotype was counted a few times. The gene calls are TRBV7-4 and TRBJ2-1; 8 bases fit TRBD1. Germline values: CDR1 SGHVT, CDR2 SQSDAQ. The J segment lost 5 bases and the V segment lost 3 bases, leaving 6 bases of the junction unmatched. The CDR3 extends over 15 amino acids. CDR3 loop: CASSFDRGGNNEQFF. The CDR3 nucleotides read TGTGCCAGCAGCTTTGACAGGGGTGGCAACAATGAGCAGTTCTTC.

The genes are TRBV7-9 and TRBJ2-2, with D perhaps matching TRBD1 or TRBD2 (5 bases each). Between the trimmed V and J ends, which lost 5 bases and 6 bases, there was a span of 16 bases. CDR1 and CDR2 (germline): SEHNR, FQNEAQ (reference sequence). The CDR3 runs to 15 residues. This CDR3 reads CASSRLSGDAGELFF. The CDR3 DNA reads TGTGCCAGCAGCCGATTATCCGGGGACGCCGGGGAGCTGTTTTTT.

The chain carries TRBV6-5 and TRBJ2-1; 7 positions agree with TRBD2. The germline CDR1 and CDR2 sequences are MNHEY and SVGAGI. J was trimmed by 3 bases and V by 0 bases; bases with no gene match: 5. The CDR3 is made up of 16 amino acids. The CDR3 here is CASSYSALAGYNEQFF. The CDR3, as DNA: TGTGCCAGCAGTTACTCGGCTTTAGCGGGCTACAATGAGCAGTTCTTC.

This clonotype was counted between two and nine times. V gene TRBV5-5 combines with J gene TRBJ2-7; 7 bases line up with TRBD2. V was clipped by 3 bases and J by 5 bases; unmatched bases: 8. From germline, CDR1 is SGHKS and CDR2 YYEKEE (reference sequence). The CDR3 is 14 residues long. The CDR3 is CASSWASGTDEQYF. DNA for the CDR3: TGTGCCAGCAGCTGGGCTAGCGGTACGGACGAGCAGTACTTC.

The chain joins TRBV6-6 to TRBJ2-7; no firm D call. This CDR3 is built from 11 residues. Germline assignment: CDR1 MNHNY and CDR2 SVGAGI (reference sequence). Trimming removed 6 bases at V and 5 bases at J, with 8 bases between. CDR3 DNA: TGTGCCAGCAGACACGGAGACGAGCAGTACTTC. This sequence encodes CASRHGDEQYF.

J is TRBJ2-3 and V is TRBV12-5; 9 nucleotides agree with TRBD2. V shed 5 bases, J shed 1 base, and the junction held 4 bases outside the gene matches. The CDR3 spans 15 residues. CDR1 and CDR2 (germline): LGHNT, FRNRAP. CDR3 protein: CASGRTSGRTDTQYF. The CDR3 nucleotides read TGTGCTAGTGGTCGCACTAGCGGGCGCACAGATACGCAGTATTTT.

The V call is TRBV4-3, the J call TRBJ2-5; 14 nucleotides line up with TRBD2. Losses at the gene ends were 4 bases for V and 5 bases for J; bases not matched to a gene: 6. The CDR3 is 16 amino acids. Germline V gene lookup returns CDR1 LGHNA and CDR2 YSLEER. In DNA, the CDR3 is TGCGCCAGCAGCCCAGGGACTAGCGGGAGTGTGGAGACCCAGTACTTC. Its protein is CASSPGTSGSVETQYF.

CDR3 sequence: CSARLTGGKGQPQHF. CDR3 sequence (DNA): TGCAGTGCTAGACTCACAGGGGGTAAAGGACAGCCCCAGCATTTT. The chain recombines TRBV20-1 with TRBJ1-5; TRBD1 aligns across 8 bases. The CDR3 loop spans 15 amino acids. The V and J ends lost 2 bases and 7 bases, in that order; junction bases with no gene match: 10. Germline V gene sequence: CDR1 DFQATT, CDR2 SNEGSKA (reference sequence).

Here the CDR3 DNA reads TGTGCCAGCAGCTTATCGTCCGATCAGCCCCAGCATTTT. Protein sequence: CASSLSSDQPQHF. The chain couples TRBV7-3 to TRBJ1-5; D gene uncertain. Germline loops: CDR1 SGHTA, CDR2 FQGTGA. This CDR3 has 13 residues. V lost 2 bases, J lost 5 bases, and 7 bases lay in between.